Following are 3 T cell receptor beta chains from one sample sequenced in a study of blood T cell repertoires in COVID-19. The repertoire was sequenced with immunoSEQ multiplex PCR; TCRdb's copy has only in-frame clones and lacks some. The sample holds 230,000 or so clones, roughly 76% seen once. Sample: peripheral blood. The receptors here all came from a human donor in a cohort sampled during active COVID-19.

This CDR3 is CATSRFPGQGAYEQYF. CDR3 DNA sequence: TGTGCCACCAGTCGGTTCCCGGGACAGGGGGCTTACGAGCAGTACTTC. This chain links TRBV15 with TRBJ2-7; 12 bases fit TRBD1. This CDR3 is built from 16 residues. Trimming at V came to 6 bases and at J to 4 bases, leaving 10 bases not matched to a gene. Germline loops: CDR1 LNHNV, CDR2 YYDKDF (reference sequence). The full variable domain, with the rest looked up from reference TRBV15 and TRBJ2-7, is DAMVIQNPRYQVTQFGKPVTLSCSQTLNHNVMYWYQQKSSQAPKLLFHYYDKDFNNEADTPDNFQSRRPNTSFCFLDIRSPGLGDTAMYLCATSRFPGQGAYEQYFGPGTRLTVT.

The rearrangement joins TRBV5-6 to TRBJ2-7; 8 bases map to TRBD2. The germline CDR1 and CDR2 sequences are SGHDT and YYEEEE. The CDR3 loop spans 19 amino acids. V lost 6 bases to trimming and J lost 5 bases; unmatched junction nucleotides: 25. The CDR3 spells CASKPPGSGRVDLAHEQYF. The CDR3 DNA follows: TGTGCCAGCAAACCGCCGGGGAGCGGGAGAGTGGACCTTGCCCACGAGCAGTACTTC.

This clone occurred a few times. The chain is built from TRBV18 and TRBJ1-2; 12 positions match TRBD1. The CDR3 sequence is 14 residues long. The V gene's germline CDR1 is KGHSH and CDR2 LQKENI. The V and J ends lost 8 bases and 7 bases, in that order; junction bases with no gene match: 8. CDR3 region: CASERGQGAGGYTF. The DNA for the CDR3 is TGTGCCAGCGAACGGGGACAGGGGGCTGGTGGCTACACCTTC.